The next 22 T cell receptor beta chains were all read from a single sample in a study of cytomegalovirus exposure and HLA in healthy donors. In the PCR, 60 Vbeta and 13 Jbeta primers were used. Clones were sequenced by immunoSEQ multiplex PCR, and TCRdb holds only the in-frame ones, with some missing. The sample holds roughly 130,000 clones, 55% to 75% seen once. Material for sequencing was PBMCs. The receptors here all came from a man aged 30 to 39 in good health and CMV-seropositive.

The chain employs TRBV5-1 and TRBJ2-5; 12 nucleotides match TRBD1. The J call is in doubt because the DNA end fits TRBJ2-7 better. CDR1 SGHRS and CDR2 YFSETQ come from the germline V gene. This CDR3 spans 15 amino acids. The CDR3 loop reads CASTSGGTGGSEQYF. The DNA of the CDR3 is TGCGCCAGCACCTCAGGAGGGACAGGGGGCTCCGAGCAGTACTTC.

The rearrangement links TRBV7-9 to TRBJ2-3, with TRBD2 matching 8 bases. Germline CDR1 reads SEHNR; CDR2 reads FQNEAQ (reference sequence). The J segment lost 0 bases and the V segment lost 7 bases, leaving 6 bases of the junction unmatched. This CDR3 region has 15 residues. In DNA, the CDR3 is TGTGCCAGCATGGCGGGAGGTAGTAGCACAGATACGCAGTATTTT. Protein sequence: CASMAGGSSTDTQYF.

This chain connects TRBV7-2 to TRBJ2-5; TRBD2 aligns across 9 bases. V was pared by 2 bases and J by 5 bases, with 9 bases of the junction left unmatched. Germline CDR1 SGHTA, CDR2 FQGNSA. The CDR3 runs to 16 residues. Written as DNA, the CDR3 is TGTGCCAGCAGCTTACTGGGGCTGGCGGGAGGGGAGACCCAGTACTTC. Translated, it gives CASSLLGLAGGETQYF.

This clone was seen more than once but under ten times. The chain combines TRBV6-5 with TRBJ1-4, with D hard to call. The CDR3 totals 15 residues. Germline-derived CDR1 and CDR2 are MNHEY and SVGAGI. Trimming removed 2 bases at V and 2 bases at J, with 9 bases between. The CDR3 nucleotides are TGTGCCAGCAGTTACCGGCGGTGGACTAATGAAAAACTGTTTTTT. Protein sequence: CASSYRRWTNEKLFF.

The CDR3 DNA sequence: TGTGCCAGCAGTTACTCGGGGTCAGGGAATGGCTACACCTTC. It codes for CASSYSGSGNGYTF. The chain uses TRBV6-5 and TRBJ1-2; tentatively, D is TRBD1 (5 bases). V lost 0 bases, J lost 6 bases, and 11 bases lay in between. The V gene's germline CDR1 is MNHEY and CDR2 SVGAGI. The CDR3 totals 14 residues.

The chain joins TRBV5-6 to TRBJ2-1; TRBD2 might be the D (6 bases). The CDR3 is made up of 16 amino acids. The V gene lost 4 bases and the J gene lost 0 bases, with 14 bases spanning the gap. Looked up from germline, CDR1 is SGHDT and CDR2 is YYEEEE. The CDR3 spells CASSPRRRGSYNEQFF. CDR3 DNA: TGTGCCAGCAGCCCTAGAAGGAGGGGCTCCTACAATGAGCAGTTCTTC.

This clone came up once. The rearrangement links TRBV21-1 to TRBJ1-1; TRBD1 was called by the table and not checked on the DNA. TRBV21-1 is termed a pseudogene. The CDR3 length is 17 residues. The CDR3 DNA follows: TGTGCCAGCAGCCGCGGACAGAGACCAAGTATGAACACTGAAGCTTTCTTT. Translating it yields CASSRGQRPSMNTEAFF.

The chain links TRBV19 to TRBJ2-3; D not resolved. This CDR3 has 13 residues. The ends were cut back, 6 bases at V and 1 base at J, with 8 bases in the middle. Germline V gene data show CDR1 as LNHDA and CDR2 as SQIVND (reference sequence). CDR3 protein: CASRELGTDTQYF. The CDR3 coding sequence is TGTGCCAGTAGAGAGCTGGGCACAGATACGCAGTATTTT.

The rearrangement joins TRBV7-9 to TRBJ2-1, with 11 bases aligning to TRBD2. The CDR3 extends over 17 amino acids. CDR1 is SEHNR and CDR2 is FQNEAQ in the germline V gene (reference sequence). The V gene end was trimmed by 4 bases and the J gene end by 5 bases; junction bases not matched to a gene: 10. The CDR3, as DNA: TGTGCCAGCAGCTCACCGACTAGCGGGAAAGGTGACAATGAGCAGTTCTTC. It translates to CASSSPTSGKGDNEQFF.

The chain combines TRBV28 with TRBJ2-5; TRBD2 matches at 7 bases. V lost 6 bases and J lost 4; bases outside the gene matches: 8. The germline V gene has CDR1 MDHEN and CDR2 SYDVKM. The CDR3 consists of 14 residues. The CDR3 coding sequence is TGTGCCAGCAGGTTGGGGGGGACGGGAGAGACCCAGTACTTC. Encoded protein: CASRLGGTGETQYF.

The chain is built from TRBV7-6 and TRBJ1-4; D uncertain. The CDR3 covers 13 residues. CDR1 SGHVS and CDR2 FNYEAQ come from the germline V gene. Trimming removed 5 bases at V and 8 bases at J, with 12 bases between. The chain's CDR3 is CASSGQVDEKLFF. The DNA of the CDR3 is TGTGCCAGCAGCGGTCAGGTAGACGAAAAACTGTTTTTT.

Only one count was recorded for this clone. The chain's CDR3 is CASSLQLAGYEQYF. In DNA, the CDR3 is TGTGCCAGCAGTTTGCAACTAGCGGGCTACGAGCAGTACTTC. This chain joins TRBV28 and TRBJ2-7, with TRBD2 matching over 9 bases. Germline V CDR1 and CDR2: MDHEN, SYDVKM. The CDR3 consists of 14 residues. Trimming took 3 bases from V and 3 from J; bases not matched to a gene: 3. Supplemented by reference TRBV28 and TRBJ2-7, the full variable domain reads DVKVTQSSRYLVKRTGEKVFLECVQDMDHENMFWYRQDPGLGLRLIYFSYDVKMKEKGDIPEGYSVSREKKERFSLILESASTNQTSMYLCASSLQLAGYEQYFGPGTRLTVT.

CDR3 DNA: TGTGCCAGCAGTTACTCGGGCGCCCACTACAATGAGCAGTTCTTC. Its translation: CASSYSGAHYNEQFF. The gene calls are TRBV6-6 and TRBJ2-1; D is unresolved. The CDR3 length is 15 residues. V lost 0 bases and J lost 3, with 9 bases in between. Germline V gene lookup returns CDR1 MNHNY and CDR2 SVGAGI (reference sequence).

The J gene is TRBJ1-5, the V gene TRBV28; no clear D gene. Trimming took 4 bases from V and 6 from J, leaving 4 bases between them. CDR1 MDHEN and CDR2 SYDVKM come from the germline V gene. The CDR3 contains 11 residues. CDR3 DNA sequence: TGTGCCAGCAGTTCTCCTCAGCCCCAGCATTTT. Its protein is CASSSPQPQHF.

The V gene is TRBV27, the J gene TRBJ1-2; 9 bases are shared with TRBD1. CDR3 size: 13 residues. Per the germline V gene, CDR1 is MNHEY and CDR2 is SMNVEV (reference sequence). Trimming at V came to 6 bases and at J to 3 bases, leaving 2 bases not matched to a gene. The CDR3 coding sequence is TGTGCCAGCAGCCGGACAGGGGACTATGGCTACACCTTC. Translating gives CASSRTGDYGYTF.

DNA for the CDR3: TGTGCCAGCAGCGTAGTGGGACTAGCGGGAGCCGAGACCCAGTACTTC. Amino acid sequence: CASSVVGLAGAETQYF. V gene TRBV9 combines with J gene TRBJ2-5; 14 bases map to TRBD2. The CDR3 has 16 amino acids. V lost 0 bases to trimming and J lost 5 bases; unmatched junction nucleotides: 3. In germline, CDR1 is SGDLS, CDR2 YYNGEE.

This clone was counted only a few times. The genes are TRBV5-4 and TRBJ1-2; TRBD1 aligns across 9 bases. This CDR3 spans 15 amino acids. CDR1 and CDR2 from the germline V gene are SGHNT and YYREEE (reference sequence). The J segment lost 4 bases and the V segment lost 4 bases, leaving 8 bases of the junction unmatched. The CDR3 is CASSAGTGFSYGYTF. DNA of the CDR3: TGTGCCAGCAGCGCCGGGACAGGGTTCAGCTATGGCTACACCTTC.

The chain couples TRBV29-1 to TRBJ2-5; 7 bases line up with TRBD1. The trim removed 4 bases at V and 3 bases at J, leaving 2 bases unmatched. Germline CDR1 SQVTM, CDR2 ANQGSEA. The length of the CDR3 is 12 residues. The CDR3: CSVGTGEETQYF. CDR3 DNA: TGCAGCGTTGGGACAGGCGAAGAGACCCAGTACTTC.

The rearrangement uses TRBV9 and TRBJ1-2, with D uncertain. V lost 0 bases and J lost 8, with 11 bases in between. This CDR3 spans 13 amino acids. Germline lookup yields CDR1 SGDLS and CDR2 YYNGEE. CDR3 in DNA: TGTGCCAGCAGCGTAGACGAGGGAGAGGGCTACACCTTC. Translation gives CASSVDEGEGYTF.

The V call is TRBV14, the J call TRBJ2-4, with 10 bases that match TRBD1. CDR1 and CDR2 (germline): SGHDN, FVKESK. This CDR3 is 15 amino acids long. Trimming at V came to 3 bases and at J to 9 bases, leaving 8 bases not matched to a gene. CDR3 DNA sequence: TGTGCCAGCAGCCATGGGACAGGGGACTTGAGCATTCAGTACTTC. Its protein product is CASSHGTGDLSIQYF.

The chain combines TRBV7-3 with TRBJ1-1; the D is unclear. V was clipped by 2 bases and J by 8 bases, with 12 bases between them. Germline V CDR1 and CDR2: SGHTA, FQGTGA. CDR3 length equals 13 residues. The CDR3 is CASSLGPATEAFF. Written as DNA, the CDR3 is TGTGCCAGCAGCTTAGGGCCCGCTACCGAAGCTTTCTTT.

There are a few counts of this clone. CDR3: CASSLGFGAVSIINEQFF. CDR3 nucleotide sequence: TGTGCCAGCAGTTTAGGATTCGGCGCGGTTTCAATTATCAATGAGCAGTTCTTC. The chain has TRBV27 and TRBJ2-1; no clear D gene. The CDR3 spans 18 residues. Germline V gene sequence: CDR1 MNHEY, CDR2 SMNVEV (reference sequence). V lost 2 bases to trimming and J lost 6 bases, with 23 bases between them.